The 23 T cell receptor beta chains below were found in one sample sequenced in a study of shared clonotypes between healthy human individuals. Method: immunoSEQ multiplex PCR; TCRdb's copy keeps in-frame clones and lacks some. The sample shows 850,000 to 1,100,000 clones, approximately 80% of them seen only once. Material: memory CD4+ T cells from PBMCs. The subset denotes: CD45RA-negative fraction. The receptor set was obtained from a man between 18 and 29 years old in good health. Some clones in this sample may be carry-over from other donors' samples.

This chain links TRBV11-2 with TRBJ1-2; D uncertain. The CDR3 has 13 residues. V lost 3 bases to trimming and J lost 7 bases, with 12 bases between them. Germline CDR1 and CDR2: SGHAT and FQNNGV. The DNA of the CDR3 is TGTGCCAGCAGCTTCGATCGCCAGCGTGGCTACACCTTC. Its protein product is CASSFDRQRGYTF.

The chain recombines TRBV5-4 with TRBJ2-7; 9 bases map to TRBD1. V lost 4 bases to trimming and J lost 5 bases; unmatched junction nucleotides: 10. Germline assignment: CDR1 SGHNT and CDR2 YYREEE (reference sequence). CDR3 length: 15 amino acids. CDR3 region: CASSRTGTGFNEQYF. The CDR3 coding sequence is TGTGCCAGCAGCCGAACCGGGACAGGGTTTAACGAGCAGTACTTC.

This clone was observed a single time. It is likely a read error: a sequence one base away is far more abundant. Other nucleotide sequences in the sample specify the same CDR3. The chain carries TRBV5-5 and TRBJ2-5; maybe TRBD1 (6 bases). CDR3 length: 13 amino acids. Germline lookup yields CDR1 SGHKS and CDR2 YYEKEE (reference sequence). The V end was cut by 4 bases, the J end by 2 bases, with 9 bases between. DNA of the CDR3: TGTGCCAGCAGCCGAGGACAGCAAGAGACCCAGTACTTC. Its protein is CASSRGQQETQYF.

The CDR3 nucleotides read TGTGTTAGTAAAGGGGGAACGCGCTACACCTTC. This sequence encodes CVSKGGTRYTF. The rearrangement joins TRBV30 to TRBJ1-2, with D perhaps matching TRBD1 (6 bases). Germline-derived CDR1 and CDR2 are GTSNPN and SVGIG (reference sequence). The CDR3 contains 11 residues.

This chain joins TRBV25-1 and TRBJ1-5; 9 bases line up with TRBD1. Germline loops: CDR1 MGHDK, CDR2 SYGVNS. The CDR3 is 15 amino acids. V lost 3 bases and J lost 6; bases outside the gene matches: 6. The CDR3 loop is CASSEDRGVFQPQHF. In DNA form, the CDR3 reads TGTGCCAGCAGTGAGGACAGGGGAGTTTTTCAGCCCCAGCATTTT.

This chain joins TRBV7-2 and TRBJ1-5, with D uncertain. This CDR3 has 16 residues. V dropped 0 bases and J dropped 2 bases, with 11 bases sitting between them. From germline, CDR1 is SGHTA and CDR2 FQGNSA. CDR3 in amino acids: CASSLAPGYGNQPQHF. The CDR3 DNA reads TGTGCCAGCAGCTTAGCTCCAGGTTATGGCAATCAGCCCCAGCATTTT.

This clone showed up just once. The chain recombines TRBV10-3 with TRBJ2-3, with 11 bases that match TRBD2. CDR1 and CDR2 from the germline V gene are ENHRY and SYGVKD. The CDR3 totals 16 residues. The V segment lost 10 bases and the J segment 2 bases; nucleotides outside the gene matches: 11. CDR3 protein: CATQPGLAEITDTQYF. The CDR3 nucleotides are TGTGCCACCCAACCGGGACTAGCGGAAATCACAGATACGCAGTATTTT.

The chain has TRBV5-1 and TRBJ2-5, with a weak D call TRBD2 (6 bases). Per germline, CDR1 SGHRS and CDR2 YFSETQ. Trimming stripped 4 bases from V and 3 bases from J, with 13 bases between. The CDR3 runs 14 residues. This CDR3 is CASSPYSGEETQYF. Written as DNA, the CDR3 is TGCGCCAGCAGCCCCTACTCGGGGGAAGAGACCCAGTACTTC.

This clone was counted only a few times. This chain uses TRBV28 with TRBJ1-3; D is undetermined. The germline CDR1 and CDR2 sequences are MDHEN and SYDVKM. This CDR3 contains 15 residues. Trimming took 4 bases from V and 0 from J, leaving 10 bases between them. Here the CDR3 reads CASSSSGHSGNTIYF. The CDR3 DNA reads as TGTGCCAGCAGTTCCTCGGGCCACTCTGGAAACACCATATATTTT.

This rearrangement joins TRBV7-9 to TRBJ2-3; D ambiguous. The V gene lost 5 bases and the J gene lost 6 bases, with 21 bases spanning the gap. Germline assignment: CDR1 SEHNR and CDR2 FQNEAQ (reference sequence). This CDR3 spans 16 amino acids. Here the CDR3 reads CASSPREFLDGDTQYF. DNA of the CDR3: TGTGCCAGCAGCCCCCGTGAGTTTCTGGACGGGGATACGCAGTATTTT.

The chain joins TRBV7-9 to TRBJ1-2; 8 nucleotides line up with TRBD1. The V and J ends lost 2 bases and 5 bases, in that order; junction bases with no gene match: 7. The CDR3 is 15 amino acids. Germline V gene lookup returns CDR1 SEHNR and CDR2 FQNEAQ (reference sequence). The CDR3 loop is CASSLWDRMPYGYTF. The CDR3 bases are TGTGCCAGCAGCTTATGGGACAGGATGCCGTATGGCTACACCTTC.

In regard to this clone: Within the sample, other DNA sequences also encode this same CDR3. This chain uses TRBV28 with TRBJ1-5, with a tentative D call TRBD1 (5 bases). The CDR3 is made up of 16 amino acids. V shed 2 bases and J shed 1 base, with 12 bases lying between them. From germline, CDR1 is MDHEN and CDR2 SYDVKM. In nucleotides, the CDR3 is TGTGCCAGCAGTTTACCCGGGGGTGCAAGCAATCAGCCCCAGCATTTT. It codes for CASSLPGGASNQPQHF.

The rearrangement joins TRBV29-1 to TRBJ2-1, with D possibly matching TRBD1 (6 bases). The V end was cut by 4 bases, the J end by 0 bases, with 10 bases between. Germline loops: CDR1 SQVTM, CDR2 ANQGSEA. The CDR3 totals 14 residues. In DNA form, the CDR3 reads TGCAGCGTTGTCGGGGACAACTCCTACAATGAGCAGTTCTTC. The encoded protein is CSVVGDNSYNEQFF.

The chain combines TRBV29-1 with TRBJ2-1; D is tentatively TRBD1 or TRBD2 (5 bases each). V was shortened by 6 bases and J by 4 bases, with 19 bases between the two germline ends. The V gene's germline CDR1 is SQVTM and CDR2 ANQGSEA. This CDR3 is built from 15 residues. The CDR3 region is CSVQGTASGYNEQFF. CDR3 nucleotide sequence: TGCAGCGTGCAAGGGACGGCCTCAGGGTACAATGAGCAGTTCTTC.

The CDR3 region has the DNA TGTGCCAGCAGTACGCGGCCTCCCGGGGGTTTGGGCGAGCAGTACTTC. This codes for CASSTRPPGGLGEQYF. The chain is built from TRBV27 and TRBJ2-7; D is possibly TRBD2 (6 bases). Trimming removed 5 bases from V and 6 bases from J, with 23 bases in between. From germline, CDR1 is MNHEY and CDR2 SMNVEV (reference sequence). CDR3 length equals 16 residues.

About this clone itself: Compared with germline, one end of the junction differs, possibly owing to a read error. The chain joins TRBV30 to TRBJ1-3, with D unresolved. CDR3 length equals 14 residues. Germline-derived CDR1 and CDR2 are GTSNPN and SVGIG (reference sequence). The DNA for the CDR3 is TGTGCCTGGAGTGGCGGGCCGAATGGAAACATCATATATTTT. It yields the protein CAWSGGPNGNIIYF.

V usage is TRBV5-4 and J usage is TRBJ2-3; D gene ambiguous. This CDR3 comprises 17 residues. The V and J ends lost 0 bases and 1 base respectively, with 15 bases between them. Germline assignment: CDR1 SGHNT and CDR2 YYREEE (reference sequence). The CDR3 DNA reads as TGTGCCAGCAGCTTGGGGTTCGGTCTGTACGGCACAGATACGCAGTATTTT. This translates into CASSLGFGLYGTDTQYF.

This chain connects TRBV2 to TRBJ2-1; 7 nucleotides agree with TRBD2. The CDR3 is 14 residues long. Germline V lookup: CDR1 SNHLY, CDR2 FYNNEI. Losses at the gene ends were 5 bases for V and 3 bases for J; bases not matched to a gene: 4. CDR3 nucleotides: TGTGCCAGCAGTCCCCGGACTAGCTACAATGAGCAGTTCTTC. It translates to CASSPRTSYNEQFF.

This rearrangement joins TRBV4-1 to TRBJ1-5, with D unclear. Per the germline V gene, CDR1 is MGHRA and CDR2 is YSYEKL. The germline V and J ends were trimmed by 5 bases and 0 bases, with 11 bases remaining between them. The CDR3 sequence is 15 residues long. The DNA for the CDR3 is TGCGCCAGCAGCGAATGGAGTAATAGCAATCAGCCCCAGCATTTT. This encodes CASSEWSNSNQPQHF.

V gene TRBV5-6 combines with J gene TRBJ1-2, with D perhaps matching TRBD1 (5 bases). Germline loops: CDR1 SGHDT, CDR2 YYEEEE. CDR3 length: 15 amino acids. The V end was cut by 4 bases, the J end by 3 bases, with 16 bases between. The CDR3 here is CASSLGGIADYGYTF. CDR3 DNA: TGTGCCAGCAGCCTGGGGGGGATTGCTGACTATGGCTACACCTTC.

This chain links TRBV5-1 with TRBJ2-1; D possibly corresponds to TRBD1 (6 bases). Trimming pared 4 bases from V and 6 bases from J, leaving 11 bases between. This CDR3 comprises 13 residues. In germline, CDR1 is SGHRS, CDR2 YFSETQ. The CDR3 coding sequence is TGCGCCAGCAGCATACAGGGTAGCAATGAGCAGTTCTTC. This codes for CASSIQGSNEQFF.

This sequence joins TRBV10-3 and TRBJ1-1; tentative D call: TRBD1 (6 bases). The CDR3 contains 13 residues. In germline, CDR1 is ENHRY, CDR2 SYGVKD. The ends were cut back, 4 bases at V and 11 bases at J, with 17 bases in the middle. This CDR3 is CAISGPGGSTAFF. CDR3 nucleotide sequence: TGTGCCATCAGTGGCCCGGGGGGCAGCACGGCTTTCTTT.

The chain carries TRBV7-9 and TRBJ1-2; 11 bases fit TRBD1. The CDR3 has 18 amino acids. Looked up from germline, CDR1 is SEHNR and CDR2 is FQNEAQ (reference sequence). The J segment lost 8 bases and the V segment lost 5 bases, leaving 19 bases of the junction unmatched. The CDR3 DNA follows: TGTGCCAGCAGCCCAATTGTATCCGGACAGGGGGCCCCTATAGGCTACACCTTC. Translating it yields CASSPIVSGQGAPIGYTF.